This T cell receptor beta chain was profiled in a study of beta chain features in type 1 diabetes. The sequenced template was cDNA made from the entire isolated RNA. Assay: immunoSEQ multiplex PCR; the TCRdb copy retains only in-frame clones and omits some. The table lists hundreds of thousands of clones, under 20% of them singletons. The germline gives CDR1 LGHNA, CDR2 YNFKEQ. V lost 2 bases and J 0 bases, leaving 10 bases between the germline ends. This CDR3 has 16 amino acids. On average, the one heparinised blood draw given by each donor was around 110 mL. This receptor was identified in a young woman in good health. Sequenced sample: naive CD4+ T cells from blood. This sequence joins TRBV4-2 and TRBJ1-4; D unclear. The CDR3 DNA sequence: TGTGCCAGCAGCCAACGGGTGGTTGCAACTAATGAAAAACTGTTTTTT. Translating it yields CASSQRVVATNEKLFF.